Listed below are T cell receptor beta chains from one sample, sequenced in a study of identical twins. TCRdb itself ran the 5' RACE reads through MiXCR, one entry per CDR3 protein. The repertoire consists of about 240,000 distinct CDR3 sequences, with more than 9% occurring once and the leading ten covering 8% to 10%. The sample consisted of memory T cells sorted from blood. All receptors derive from a man aged 45 to 65 in good health. CDR3s include the opening cysteine and the closing phenylalanine or tryptophan. A D gene is named only where the DNA matches it firmly. Expanded clones get a size class; other rows say once, few or many, or leave the size out.

>TRBV5-1|TRBD1|many|TRBJ2-1
CASRWDRGTNEQFF
TGCGCCAGCAGATGGGACAGGGGAACCAATGAGCAGTTCTTC
>TRBV28|-|-|TRBJ1-3
CASTLGSGSGNTVYF
TGTGCCAGCACTTTGGGTTCTGGCTCTGGAAACACCGTATATTTT
>TRBV6-1|TRBD1|-|TRBJ1-5
CASSLRYRGDQPQHF
TGTGCCAGCAGCCTGAGATACAGGGGTGATCAGCCCCAGCATTTT
>TRBV7-9|-|many|TRBJ1-2
CASSLTLGIYGYTF
TGTGCCAGCAGCTTAACGTTAGGGATCTATGGCTACACCTTC
>TRBV20-1|-|many|TRBJ2-4
CSARARQFLAKNIQYF
TGCAGTGCTAGGGCGCGACAGTTTCTAGCCAAAAACATTCAGTACTTC
>TRBV28|-|-|TRBJ2-1
CASMGLEYNEQFF
TGTGCCAGCATGGGACTGGAGTACAATGAGCAGTTCTTC
>TRBV10-3|-|many|TRBJ2-4
CAISEQGALASGVKNIQYF
TGTGCCATCAGTGAGCAGGGCGCTCTAGCGAGTGGTGTCAAAAACATTCAGTACTTC
>TRBV4-1|-|many|TRBJ2-3
CASSISQSTDTQYF
TGCGCCAGCAGCATTTCCCAGAGCACAGATACGCAGTATTTT
>TRBV11-1|-|-|TRBJ2-1
CASSLIWMGLPPYNEQFF
TGTGCCAGCAGCTTAATCTGGATGGGACTCCCCCCTTACAATGAGCAGTTCTTC
>TRBV20-1|-|-|TRBJ2-5
CSASEEDSQETQYF
TGCAGTGCTAGTGAGGAGGACAGCCAAGAGACCCAGTACTTC
>TRBV6-2/TRBV6-3|TRBD1|many|TRBJ1-6
CASQGQGGGGSPLHF
TGTGCCAGCCAGGGACAGGGAGGCGGCGGTTCACCCCTCCACTTT
>TRBV5-1|-|-|TRBJ2-7
CASTGDNSYEQYF
TGCGCCAGCACAGGGGACAACTCCTACGAGCAGTACTTC
>TRBV6-5|TRBD2|-|TRBJ2-7
CASSYSPYSGGDYEQYF
TGTGCCAGCAGTTACTCTCCGTACTCGGGGGGAGACTACGAGCAGTACTTC
>TRBV27|-|many|TRBJ2-7
CASSSIRVAPPEQYF
TGTGCCAGCAGTTCGATAAGAGTGGCCCCCCCCGAGCAGTACTTC
>TRBV20-1|TRBD2|few|TRBJ2-5
CSARVPGLVRSQYF
TGCAGTGCTCGAGTTCCGGGACTAGTGCGAAGTCAGTACTTC
>TRBV2|-|-|TRBJ1-1
CASSERSDTEAFF
TGTGCCAGCAGTGAACGGTCGGACACTGAAGCTTTCTTT
>TRBV12-3/TRBV12-4|TRBD1|-|TRBJ2-7
CASSPQGQGTEQYF
TGTGCCAGCAGTCCACAGGGACAGGGAACCGAGCAGTACTTC
>TRBV28|-|-|TRBJ2-2
CASRPTNTGELFF
TGTGCCAGCAGACCCACGAACACCGGGGAGCTGTTTTTT
>TRBV10-2|TRBD1|many|TRBJ1-2
CASSQTSGQIYGYTF
TGCGCCAGCAGCCAGACCTCGGGACAGATATATGGCTACACCTTC
>TRBV5-1|-|many|TRBJ2-7
CASSQDGAPFYEQYF
TGCGCCAGCAGCCAGGACGGCGCTCCCTTCTACGAGCAGTACTTC
>TRBV6-2/TRBV6-3|TRBD1|few|TRBJ2-7
CASSRDRDPVYEQYF
TGTGCCAGCAGCCGGGACAGGGACCCAGTCTACGAGCAGTACTTC
>TRBV3-1|-|-|TRBJ2-3
CASSQVLTGPSTDTQYF
TGTGCCAGCAGCCAAGTTTTGACAGGTCCTAGCACAGATACGCAGTATTTT
>TRBV15|-|many|TRBJ2-6
CATSSLRSGANVLTF
TGTGCCACCAGCAGCCTCAGGTCCGGGGCCAACGTCCTGACTTTC
>TRBV6-5|-|few|TRBJ2-5
CASSHGTGAERPQYF
TGTGCCAGCAGTCACGGGACGGGAGCGGAGAGACCCCAGTACTTC
>TRBV24-1|TRBD2|-|TRBJ2-2
CATSAGLAGTGELFF
TGTGCCACCAGTGCAGGACTAGCGGGAACAGGGGAGCTGTTTTTT
>TRBV6-5|-|many|TRBJ2-7
CASSYWEPKTYEQYF
TGTGCCAGCAGTTACTGGGAACCCAAGACCTACGAGCAGTACTTC
>TRBV5-1|-|many|TRBJ1-3
CASSTQGIAGNTIYF
TGCGCCAGCAGCACCCAGGGGATTGCTGGAAACACCATATATTTT
>TRBV5-1|-|many|TRBJ1-1
CASSLDGGGTEAFF
TGCGCCAGCAGCTTGGACGGGGGGGGCACTGAAGCTTTCTTT
>TRBV7-2|-|few|TRBJ2-2
CASSFASVGELFF
TGTGCCAGCAGCTTTGCTAGCGTCGGGGAGCTGTTTTTT
>TRBV7-9|-|many|TRBJ1-1
CASSLAWQGMNTEAFF
TGTGCCAGCAGCTTAGCGTGGCAGGGCATGAACACTGAAGCTTTCTTT
>TRBV12-3/TRBV12-4|-|-|TRBJ1-3
CASSWGLLGTGNTIYF
TGTGCCAGCAGTTGGGGACTTTTGGGGACTGGAAACACCATATATTTT
>TRBV9|-|many|TRBJ2-1
CASSVAGGFYNEQFF
TGTGCCAGCAGCGTAGCAGGGGGGTTCTACAATGAGCAGTTCTTC
>TRBV4-2|TRBD1|-|TRBJ2-7
CASSPGTGIAYEQYF
TGTGCCAGCAGCCCTGGGACAGGGATAGCCTACGAGCAGTACTTC
>TRBV5-1|-|many|TRBJ2-7
CASSGDSYEQYF
TGCGCCAGCAGCGGGGACTCCTACGAGCAGTACTTC
>TRBV28|-|-|TRBJ1-2
CASSFKGNGYTF
TGTGCCAGCAGTTTTAAAGGGAATGGCTACACCTTC
>TRBV20-1|-|few|TRBJ1-6
CSASNLGRANSPLHF
TGCAGTGCTAGCAACTTGGGCAGGGCCAATTCACCCCTCCACTTT
>TRBV29-1|-|-|TRBJ1-3
CSVAQSGNTIYF
TGCAGCGTTGCACAGTCTGGAAACACCATATATTTT
>TRBV10-3|-|many|TRBJ2-3
CAISEGRRESDTQYF
TGTGCCATCAGTGAGGGTAGGAGGGAGTCTGATACGCAGTATTTT
>TRBV7-9|TRBD1|many|TRBJ1-6
CASSFDRAYNSPLHF
TGTGCCAGCAGCTTCGACAGGGCCTATAATTCACCCCTCCACTTT
>TRBV3-1|-|many|TRBJ1-3
CASSRPGQGVYF
TGTGCCAGCAGCCGACCAGGACAAGGGGTATATTTT
>TRBV18|-|few|TRBJ2-3
CASSPRELTDTQYF
TGTGCCAGCTCACCTAGGGAACTCACAGATACGCAGTATTTT
>TRBV5-1|TRBD2|-|TRBJ2-3
CASSLLAGRLTDTQYF
TGCGCCAGCAGCCTACTAGCGGGGAGACTCACAGATACGCAGTATTTT